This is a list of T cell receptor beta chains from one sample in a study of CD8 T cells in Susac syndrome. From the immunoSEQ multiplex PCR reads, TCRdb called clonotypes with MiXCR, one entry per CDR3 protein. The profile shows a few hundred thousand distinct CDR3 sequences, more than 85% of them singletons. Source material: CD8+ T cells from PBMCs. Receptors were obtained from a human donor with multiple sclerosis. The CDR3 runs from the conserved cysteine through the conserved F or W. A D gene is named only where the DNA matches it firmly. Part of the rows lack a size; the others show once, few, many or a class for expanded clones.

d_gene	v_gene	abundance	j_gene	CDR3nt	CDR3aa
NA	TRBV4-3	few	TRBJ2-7	TGCGCCAGCAGCCAAGGACTGGCCAGCTCCTACGAGCAGTACTTC	CASSQGLASSYEQYF
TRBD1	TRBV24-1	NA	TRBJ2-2	TGTGCCACCAGTGATCCCGGGACAGGGTTAAACACCGGGGAGCTGTTTTTT	CATSDPGTGLNTGELFF
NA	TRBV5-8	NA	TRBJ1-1	TGTGCCAGCAGCACCAGCGGAGGGACGACTGAAGCTTTCTTT	CASSTSGGTTEAFF
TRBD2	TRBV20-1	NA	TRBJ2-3	TGCAGTGCCCTGACTAGCAACACAGATACGCAGTATTTT	CSALTSNTDTQYF
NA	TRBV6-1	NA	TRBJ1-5	TGTGCCAGCAGTGATCCGATTCAGCCCCAGCATTTT	CASSDPIQPQHF
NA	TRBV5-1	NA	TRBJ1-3	TGCGCCAGCAGCTTGTCGGACGGAAACACCATATATTTT	CASSLSDGNTIYF
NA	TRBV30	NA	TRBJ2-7	TGTGCCTGGACTGAGGGTTACGAGCAGTACTTC	CAWTEGYEQYF
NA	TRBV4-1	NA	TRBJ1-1	TGCGCCAGCAGCTCCCGTGGGGGGGGGCTGGGGACTGAAGCTTTCTTT	CASSSRGGGLGTEAFF
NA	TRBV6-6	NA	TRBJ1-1	TGTGCCAGCATCTCTCCACAGGTTAAGAACACTGAAGCTTTCTTT	CASISPQVKNTEAFF
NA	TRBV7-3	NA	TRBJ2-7	TGTGCCAGCAGCCCGGACGGCAGATCAGAGCAGTACTTC	CASSPDGRSEQYF
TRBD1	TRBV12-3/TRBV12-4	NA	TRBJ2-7	TGTGCCAGCAGTCTAGACGACAGGGTAAACGAGCAGTACTTC	CASSLDDRVNEQYF
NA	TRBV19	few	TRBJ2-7	TGTGCCAGTAGTCCGTCCTTTTCCTACGAGCAGTACTTC	CASSPSFSYEQYF
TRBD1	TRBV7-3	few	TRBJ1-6	TGTGCCAGCAGCCATCACAGGGGTGGGAGCTCCTATAATTCACCCCTCCACTTT	CASSHHRGGSSYNSPLHF
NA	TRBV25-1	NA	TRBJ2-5	TGTGCCAGCAGTGAATATGTAGGAGAGACCCAGTACTTC	CASSEYVGETQYF
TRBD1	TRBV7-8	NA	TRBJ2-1	TGTGCCAGCATAAGCGGGACAGGGGGTCTTGTGGGGACAGGGGGCATGGGTAATGAGCAGTTCTTC	CASISGTGGLVGTGGMGNEQFF
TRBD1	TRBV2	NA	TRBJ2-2	TGTGCCAGCACTCCCAGGGGGTCCGGGGAGCTGTTTTTT	CASTPRGSGELFF
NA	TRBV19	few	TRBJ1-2	TGTGCCAGTAGTCTGACAGCTAACTATGGCTACACCTTC	CASSLTANYGYTF
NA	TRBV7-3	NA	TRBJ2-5	TGTGCCAGCACTCTTGAAGGAGGGGGGGGTCAAGAGACCCAGTACTTC	CASTLEGGGGQETQYF
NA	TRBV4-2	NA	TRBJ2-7	TGTGCCAGCAGCCAACCCGCGGGGTACGAGCAGTACTTC	CASSQPAGYEQYF
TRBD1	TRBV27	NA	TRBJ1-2	TGTGCCAGCAGTTTGCCAGGGGGCCATGGCTACACCTTC	CASSLPGGHGYTF
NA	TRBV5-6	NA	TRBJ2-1	TGTGCCAGCAGCTTTAGATTGCAAGAGGTACCGAGCTCCTACAATGAGCAGTTCTTC	CASSFRLQEVPSSYNEQFF
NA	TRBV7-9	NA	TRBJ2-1	TGTGCCAGCAGCCTGCCCGGGCAGTACTCCTACAATGAGCAGTTCTTC	CASSLPGQYSYNEQFF
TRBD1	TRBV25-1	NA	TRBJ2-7	TGTGCCAGCACCCCGGGACAGGGGGCGCTTCCCAACGAGCAGTACTTC	CASTPGQGALPNEQYF
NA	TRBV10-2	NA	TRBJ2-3	TGCGCCAGCAGTGAGATGTTAGATACGCAGTATTTT	CASSEMLDTQYF
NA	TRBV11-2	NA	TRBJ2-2	TGTGCCAGCACCCAGCGGGTCGGGGAGCTGTTTTTT	CASTQRVGELFF
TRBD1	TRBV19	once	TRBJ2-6	TGTGCCAGTAGTATAGGACAGGGGAAGTATGGGGCCAACGTCCTGACTTTC	CASSIGQGKYGANVLTF
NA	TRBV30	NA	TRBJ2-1	TGTGCCTGGAGTGCGGGGCGCGGACTCAATGAGCAGTTCTTC	CAWSAGRGLNEQFF
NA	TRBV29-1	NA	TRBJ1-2	TGCAGCGTTGAAGGAGCAGATGGCTACACCTTC	CSVEGADGYTF
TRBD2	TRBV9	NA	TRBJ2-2	TGTGCCAGCAGCGGGGGACTAGCGGGGGGGAAGCGCACCGGGGAGCTGTTTTTT	CASSGGLAGGKRTGELFF
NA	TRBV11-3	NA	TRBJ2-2	TGTGCCAGCAGCTTACGCGCATCCGTCGGGGAGCTGTTTTTT	CASSLRASVGELFF
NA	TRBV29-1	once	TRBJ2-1	TGCAGCGTTAATATCGATGGGGGGGCCTCCTACAATGAGCAGTTCTTC	CSVNIDGGASYNEQFF
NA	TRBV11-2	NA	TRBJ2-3	TGTGCCAGCCGGACGGGAGTATCCGATACGCAGTATTTT	CASRTGVSDTQYF
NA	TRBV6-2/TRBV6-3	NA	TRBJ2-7	TGTGCCAGCAGCCTAGTTAACTGGGAGGTGTACGAGCAGTACTTC	CASSLVNWEVYEQYF
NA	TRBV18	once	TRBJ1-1	TGTGCCAGCTCACCGTTGGTTGGCCTGGGTGCAGGTAACACTGAAGCTTTCTTT	CASSPLVGLGAGNTEAFF
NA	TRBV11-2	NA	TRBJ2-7	TGTGCCAGCAGATTAGAGTACGGGCGGGGTCCTTACGAGCAGTACTTC	CASRLEYGRGPYEQYF
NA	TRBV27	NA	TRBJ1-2	TGTGCCAGCAGTCCCCTGGGGCAGCCATATGGCTACACCTTC	CASSPLGQPYGYTF
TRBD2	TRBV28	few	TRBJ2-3	TGTGCCAGCAGTTTGAGCGGGAGTACAGATACGCAGTATTTT	CASSLSGSTDTQYF
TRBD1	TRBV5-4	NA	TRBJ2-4	TGTGCCAGCAGCTTCGGACAGGGGGAAAACATTCAGTACTTC	CASSFGQGENIQYF
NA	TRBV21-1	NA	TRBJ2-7	TGTGCCCGCAGGGGACTAGCGGCCTACGAGCAGTACTTC	CARRGLAAYEQYF
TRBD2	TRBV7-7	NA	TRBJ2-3	TGTGCTAGCAGCCCTTCGACTAGCGGCACAGATACGCAGTATTTT	CASSPSTSGTDTQYF
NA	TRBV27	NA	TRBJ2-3	TGTGCCAGCAGTTTCTCTGGGGCAGATACGCAGTATTTT	CASSFSGADTQYF
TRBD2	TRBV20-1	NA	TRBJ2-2	TGCAGTGCTATGACTAGCAACACCGGGGAGCTGTTTTTT	CSAMTSNTGELFF